A single sample is the source of the 7 T cell receptor beta chains below, sequenced in a study of cytomegalovirus exposure and HLA in healthy donors. PCR employed 60 Vbeta and 13 Jbeta primers. TCRdb's copy holds only in-frame clones and misses some; the assay was immunoSEQ multiplex PCR. The sample yields about 190,000 clones, approximately 75% seen once. Sequencing was carried out using PBMCs. These receptors originate from a young man in good health and CMV-seropositive.

This rearrangement joins TRBV19 to TRBJ2-5; 8 bases agree with TRBD2. The CDR3 is made up of 16 amino acids. Losses at the gene ends were 1 base for V and 2 bases for J; bases not matched to a gene: 6. Germline CDR1 LNHDA, CDR2 SQIVND (reference sequence). The chain's CDR3 is CASSIGTSGPQETQYF. The CDR3 DNA reads TGTGCCAGTAGTATAGGTACTAGCGGACCTCAAGAGACCCAGTACTTC.

This clone was seen only a few times. The chain couples TRBV7-2 to TRBJ2-7; 7 nucleotides agree with TRBD2. Germline V lookup: CDR1 SGHTA, CDR2 FQGNSA. The J segment lost 7 bases and the V segment lost 1 base, leaving 13 bases of the junction unmatched. The CDR3 length is 16 residues. CDR3 in amino acids: CASSLEGLGGPREQYF. The DNA for the CDR3 is TGTGCCAGCAGCTTAGAGGGTTTGGGAGGGCCACGAGAGCAGTACTTC.

The V gene is TRBV5-1, the J gene TRBJ2-2; weak D call: TRBD2 (6 bases). Trimming removed 4 bases at V and 7 bases at J, with 8 bases between. This CDR3 is 12 amino acids long. Germline V gene lookup returns CDR1 SGHRS and CDR2 YFSETQ. The CDR3: CASSRRGGELFF. The DNA of the CDR3 is TGCGCCAGCAGCCGGAGGGGCGGGGAGCTGTTTTTT.

J is TRBJ1-1 and V is TRBV4-2; D is possibly TRBD1 (5 bases). Germline V gene lookup returns CDR1 LGHNA and CDR2 YNFKEQ. The CDR3 consists of 14 residues. V was shortened by 0 bases and J by 11 bases, with 16 bases between the two germline ends. The CDR3 region has the DNA TGTGCCAGCAGCCAAGAAGGGGAGGGGCGGGAGGCTTTCTTT. Its translation: CASSQEGEGREAFF.

This rearrangement joins TRBV25-1 to TRBJ2-2, with 12 nucleotides matching TRBD2. The CDR3 extends over 18 amino acids. With V trimmed by 4 bases and J by 3 bases, 9 bases remained unmatched. Per germline, CDR1 MGHDK and CDR2 SYGVNS. The chain's CDR3 is CASSGRTSGGRYTGELFF. The CDR3 DNA reads as TGTGCCAGCAGTGGCCGAACTAGCGGGGGGCGCTACACCGGGGAGCTGTTTTTT.

The chain couples TRBV29-1 to TRBJ2-7; TRBD1 aligns across 7 bases. Germline CDR1 SQVTM, CDR2 ANQGSEA. V was pared by 6 bases and J by 4 bases, with 6 bases of the junction left unmatched. The CDR3 consists of 12 residues. The CDR3 here is CSVRGDRYEQYF. The DNA of the CDR3 is TGCAGCGTCCGAGGGGACAGATACGAGCAGTACTTC.

DNA of the CDR3: TGTGCCAGCAGTTTATTCGGACTAGCGGGAGAATTAGCCGGGGAGCTGTTTTTT. Translating gives CASSLFGLAGELAGELFF. The chain employs TRBV27 and TRBJ2-2; 13 bases are a match to TRBD2. Germline assignment: CDR1 MNHEY and CDR2 SMNVEV (reference sequence). This CDR3 region has 18 residues. The V gene end was trimmed by 1 base and the J gene end by 6 bases; junction bases not matched to a gene: 8.